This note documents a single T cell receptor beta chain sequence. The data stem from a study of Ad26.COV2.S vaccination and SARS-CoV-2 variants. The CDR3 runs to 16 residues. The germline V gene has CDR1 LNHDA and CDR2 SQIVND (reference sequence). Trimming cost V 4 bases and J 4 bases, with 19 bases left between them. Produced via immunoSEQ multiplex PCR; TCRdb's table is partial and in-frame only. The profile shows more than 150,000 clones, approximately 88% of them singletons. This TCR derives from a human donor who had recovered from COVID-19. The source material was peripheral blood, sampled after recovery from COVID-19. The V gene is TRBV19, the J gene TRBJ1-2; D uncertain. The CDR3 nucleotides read TGTGCCAGTAGTACTCTCCCGGTGACACCAACCTATGGCTACACCTTC. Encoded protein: CASSTLPVTPTYGYTF.